The 14 T cell receptor beta chains below all came from one sample that was sequenced in a study of cytomegalovirus exposure and HLA in healthy donors. PCR was performed using 60 Vbeta and 13 Jbeta primers. Assay used: immunoSEQ multiplex PCR; TCRdb lists only in-frame clones, some missing. The sample comprises 65,000 to 70,000 clones, roughly 80% of which are singletons, and more than 7% rests with the top ten. Sequenced input: PBMCs. These receptors all come from a woman between 25 and 40 years old in good health and CMV-seropositive.

This chain uses TRBV7-2 with TRBJ2-7, with a possible D match to TRBD2 (6 bases). This CDR3 has 12 residues. CDR1 SGHTA and CDR2 FQGNSA come from the germline V gene. V lost 10 bases and J 4 bases, leaving 14 bases between the germline ends. The CDR3 DNA reads TGTGCCACCGGGAGAAATGAATACGAGCAGTACTTC. Translating gives CATGRNEYEQYF.

Written as DNA, the CDR3 is TGTGCCAGCAGCTCCGGGGGCGGGGGGCGCCAACTGTTTTTT. Translation gives CASSSGGGGRQLFF. This chain joins TRBV7-2 and TRBJ1-4, with D possibly matching TRBD1 (6 bases). The CDR3 length is 14 residues. V was clipped by 4 bases and J by 12 bases, with 18 bases between them. Germline-derived CDR1 and CDR2 are SGHTA and FQGNSA.

The chain is built from TRBV23-1 and TRBJ1-1; D may be TRBD1 (5 bases). TRBV23-1 is an open reading frame, and its role is uncertain. The CDR3 has 12 amino acids. V was cut by 11 bases and J by 1 base, with 11 bases left in between. The CDR3 protein is CACRGRNTEAFF. The CDR3 DNA reads as TGCGCCTGCCGGGGGAGGAACACTGAAGCTTTCTTT.

The rearrangement links TRBV6-6 to TRBJ2-5, with 8 bases fitting TRBD1. The CDR3 spans 16 residues. V dropped 4 bases and J dropped 2; count of bases not matched to a gene: 9. CDR1 is MNHNY and CDR2 is SVGAGI in the germline V gene (reference sequence). Here the CDR3 reads CASSSRTGIGQETQYF. The CDR3 nucleotides read TGTGCCAGCAGTTCCCGGACAGGGATAGGTCAAGAGACCCAGTACTTC.

The count of this clone is one. The V gene is TRBV11-2, the J gene TRBJ2-2; the match to TRBD2 covers 9 bases. Germline V gene lookup returns CDR1 SGHAT and CDR2 FQNNGV. The CDR3 runs to 17 residues. Trimming cost V 4 bases and J 4 bases; bases outside gene matches: 10. As DNA, the CDR3 is TGTGCCAGCAGCTCCTTAGCGGGAGTGGTTGTCACCGGGGAGCTGTTTTTT. Its translation: CASSSLAGVVVTGELFF.

The V and J genes are TRBV18 and TRBJ2-6; 8 bases are a match to TRBD1. The J segment lost 1 base and the V segment lost 5 bases, leaving 4 bases of the junction unmatched. The germline CDR1 and CDR2 sequences are KGHSH and LQKENI. The CDR3 consists of 16 residues. CDR3 sequence (DNA): TGTGCCAGCTCATCGAGACAGGGGTCTGGGGCCAACGTCCTGACTTTC. Translated: CASSSRQGSGANVLTF.

V and J are TRBV7-2 and TRBJ2-3; 12 bases line up with TRBD2. The length of the CDR3 is 18 residues. The germline V gene has CDR1 SGHTA and CDR2 FQGNSA. J lost 8 bases, V lost 5 bases, and 17 bases had no gene match. The CDR3 DNA reads as TGTGCCAGCAGCCCCTGGACTAGCGGGACATCTCAGAACTGTACGCAGTATTTT. It yields the protein CASSPWTSGTSQNCTQYF.

This clone came up a few times. V and J are TRBV15 and TRBJ2-7; possible D gene TRBD2, 6 bases. The CDR3 extends over 14 amino acids. The germline V gene has CDR1 LNHNV and CDR2 YYDKDF (reference sequence). V was trimmed by 0 bases and J by 3 bases, leaving 9 bases between them. In DNA form, the CDR3 reads TGTGCCACCAGCAGAGATCTGGAGGGCTACGAGCAGTACTTC. Translation gives CATSRDLEGYEQYF.

In this sample, this clone turned up once. The V and J genes are TRBV15 and TRBJ2-3; the match to TRBD1 covers 12 bases. The junction had 8 bases not matched to a gene; V was cut back by 9 bases and J by 4 bases. The CDR3 is 15 residues long. Per the germline V gene, CDR1 is LNHNV and CDR2 is YYDKDF (reference sequence). The CDR3 loop is CATGTGTGGADTQYF. DNA of the CDR3: TGTGCCACGGGGACCGGGACAGGGGGCGCAGATACGCAGTATTTT.

The rearrangement uses TRBV27 and TRBJ2-7; 9 positions agree with TRBD1. The germline V gene encodes CDR1 MNHEY and CDR2 SMNVEV (reference sequence). This CDR3 region has 14 residues. Trimming cost V 6 bases and J 6 bases; bases outside gene matches: 9. This CDR3 is CASRFAQGASEQYF. For the CDR3, the DNA is TGTGCCAGCAGGTTTGCACAGGGGGCTTCCGAGCAGTACTTC.

V usage is TRBV9 and J usage is TRBJ2-5; 12 nucleotides match TRBD2. V was pared by 3 bases and J by 4 bases, with 4 bases of the junction left unmatched. This CDR3 comprises 15 residues. Per germline, CDR1 SGDLS and CDR2 YYNGEE. The CDR3 is CASSGLAGAGETQYF. CDR3 in DNA: TGTGCCAGCAGCGGACTAGCGGGAGCTGGAGAGACCCAGTACTTC.

The chain uses TRBV7-8 and TRBJ2-1; D call uncertain. Germline loops: CDR1 SGHVS, CDR2 FQNEAQ. Between the trimmed V and J ends, which lost 0 bases and 2 bases, there was a span of 17 bases. The CDR3 runs to 18 residues. The CDR3 reads CASSLAPSTAVTYNEQFF. CDR3 bases: TGTGCCAGCAGCTTAGCGCCAAGTACGGCGGTTACCTACAATGAGCAGTTCTTC.

In this sample, this clone turned up a few times. J is TRBJ2-3 and V is TRBV5-4; 8 nucleotides agree with TRBD2. CDR3 length: 17 amino acids. Losses at the gene ends were 4 bases for V and 9 bases for J; bases not matched to a gene: 19. The germline CDR1 and CDR2 sequences are SGHNT and YYREEE (reference sequence). CDR3 nucleotide sequence: TGTGCCAGCAGCGGTATTAGCCGGGAGGGCCCGTCGGGCACGCAGTATTTT. Its protein is CASSGISREGPSGTQYF.

V is TRBV7-6 and J is TRBJ2-3; 10 bases are a match to TRBD2. This CDR3 has 17 amino acids. CDR1 is SGHVS and CDR2 is FNYEAQ in the germline V gene. Unmatched junction bases numbered 11, after V lost 3 bases and J lost 5 bases. The chain's CDR3 is CASSFRTSGREGDTQYF. The CDR3 DNA sequence: TGTGCCAGCAGCTTTAGGACTAGCGGCAGGGAGGGAGATACGCAGTATTTT.